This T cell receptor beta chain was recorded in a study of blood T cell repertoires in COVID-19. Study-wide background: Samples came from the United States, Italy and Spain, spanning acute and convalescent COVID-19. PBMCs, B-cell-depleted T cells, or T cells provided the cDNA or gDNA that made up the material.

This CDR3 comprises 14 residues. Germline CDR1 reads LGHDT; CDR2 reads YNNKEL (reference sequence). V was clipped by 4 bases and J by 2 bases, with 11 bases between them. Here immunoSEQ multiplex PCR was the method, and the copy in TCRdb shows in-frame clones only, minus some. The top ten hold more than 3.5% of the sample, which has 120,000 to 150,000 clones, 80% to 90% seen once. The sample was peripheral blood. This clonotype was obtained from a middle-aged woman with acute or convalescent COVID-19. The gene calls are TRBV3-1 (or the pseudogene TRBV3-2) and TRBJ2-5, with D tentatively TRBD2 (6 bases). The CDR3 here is CASSLRDFQETQYF. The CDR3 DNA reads TGTGCCAGCAGCCTACGGGACTTTCAAGAGACCCAGTACTTC.